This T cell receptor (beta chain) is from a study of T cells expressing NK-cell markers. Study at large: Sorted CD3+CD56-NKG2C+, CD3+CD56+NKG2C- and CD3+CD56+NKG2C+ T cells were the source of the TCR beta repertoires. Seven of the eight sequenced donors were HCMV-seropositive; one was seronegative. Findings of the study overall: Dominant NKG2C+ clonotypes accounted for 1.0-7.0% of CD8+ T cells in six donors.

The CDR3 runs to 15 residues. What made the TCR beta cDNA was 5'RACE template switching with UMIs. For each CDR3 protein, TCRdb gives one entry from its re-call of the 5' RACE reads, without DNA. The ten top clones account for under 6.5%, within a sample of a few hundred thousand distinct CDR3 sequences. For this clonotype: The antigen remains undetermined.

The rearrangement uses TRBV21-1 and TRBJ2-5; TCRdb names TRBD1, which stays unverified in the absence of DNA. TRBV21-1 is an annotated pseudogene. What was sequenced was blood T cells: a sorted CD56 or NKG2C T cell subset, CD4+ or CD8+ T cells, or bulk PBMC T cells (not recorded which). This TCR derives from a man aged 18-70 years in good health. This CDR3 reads CASLSDRGYQETQYF.